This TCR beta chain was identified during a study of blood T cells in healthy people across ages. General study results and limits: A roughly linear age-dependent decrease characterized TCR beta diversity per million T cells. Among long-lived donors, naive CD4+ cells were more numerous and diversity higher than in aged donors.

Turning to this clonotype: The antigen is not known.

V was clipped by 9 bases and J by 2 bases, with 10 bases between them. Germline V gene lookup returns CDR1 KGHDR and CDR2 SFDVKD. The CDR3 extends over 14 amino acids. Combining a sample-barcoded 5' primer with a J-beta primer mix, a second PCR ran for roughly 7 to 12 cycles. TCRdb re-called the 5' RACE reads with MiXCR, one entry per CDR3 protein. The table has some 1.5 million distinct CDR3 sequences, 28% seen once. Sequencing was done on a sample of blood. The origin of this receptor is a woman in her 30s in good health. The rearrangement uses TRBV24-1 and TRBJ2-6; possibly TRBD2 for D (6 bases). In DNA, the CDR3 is TGTGCCACCGCGGGAAGTACTGGGGCCAACGTCCTGACTTTC. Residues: CATAGSTGANVLTF.